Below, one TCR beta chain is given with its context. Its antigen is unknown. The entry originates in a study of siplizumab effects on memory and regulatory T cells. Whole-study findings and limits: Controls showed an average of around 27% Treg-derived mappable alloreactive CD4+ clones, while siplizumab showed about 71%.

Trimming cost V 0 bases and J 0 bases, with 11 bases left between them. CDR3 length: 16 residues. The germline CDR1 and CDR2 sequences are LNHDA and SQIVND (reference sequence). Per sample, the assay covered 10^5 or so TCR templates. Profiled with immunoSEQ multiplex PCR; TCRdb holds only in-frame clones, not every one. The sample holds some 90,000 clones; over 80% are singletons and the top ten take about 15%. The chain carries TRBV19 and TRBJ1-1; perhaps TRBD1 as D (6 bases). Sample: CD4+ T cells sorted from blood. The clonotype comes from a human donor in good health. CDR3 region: CASSIEGQGMNTEAFF. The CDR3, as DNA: TGTGCCAGTAGTATAGAAGGCCAGGGGATGAACACTGAAGCTTTCTTT.